This T cell receptor beta chain emerged from a study of T cell clones after liver transplantation. On the study more broadly: Immunosuppression withdrawal was tried within 2 years after liver transplantation in this trial. HCV positivity affected three of eight recipients; the rest lacked autoimmune or viral indications.

This clone has more than one count but fewer than ten. CDR3 length: 14 amino acids. V lost 3 bases and J 1 base, leaving 9 bases between the germline ends. CDR1 SGHTA and CDR2 FQGNSA come from the germline V gene. TCRdb keeps only in-frame clones here, not all; method: immunoSEQ multiplex PCR. The data show some 61,000 clones, roughly 71% seen once. The sequence came from a human patient who received a liver transplant. A share of the T cells may be of graft donor origin. This chain uses TRBV7-2 with TRBJ1-2; D may be TRBD1 (5 bases). Material: CD4+ T cells from blood, obtained at the 22-month timepoint. In DNA form, the CDR3 reads TGTGCCAGCAGCTTGGGGCCGGATAACTATGGCTACACCTTC. It codes for CASSLGPDNYGYTF.